The 13 T cell receptor beta chains reported below all come from one sample, sequenced in a study of technical replicates of blood from four donors. Assay: immunoSEQ multiplex PCR; the TCRdb copy retains only in-frame clones and omits some. Among about 89,000 clones, just under 95% were seen once, and the ten largest hold about 0.27%. Sequenced: T cells isolated from PBMCs. All receptors derive from a human donor in good health.

The chain couples TRBV6-6 to TRBJ2-7; possible D gene TRBD1, 6 bases. This CDR3 contains 14 residues. Trimming took 6 bases from V and 2 from J, leaving 14 bases between them. CDR1 MNHNY and CDR2 SVGAGI come from the germline V gene (reference sequence). The CDR3 region is CASSRQVLTYEQYF. For the CDR3, the DNA is TGTGCCAGCAGCCGACAGGTGCTAACCTACGAGCAGTACTTC.

The gene calls are TRBV5-6 and TRBJ1-5; no clear D. V was trimmed by 0 bases and J by 0 bases, leaving 10 bases between them. The length of the CDR3 is 16 residues. Germline lookup yields CDR1 SGHDT and CDR2 YYEEEE. This CDR3 is CASSLGPGNSNQPQHF. The CDR3 nucleotides read TGTGCCAGCAGCTTGGGGCCAGGCAATAGCAATCAGCCCCAGCATTTT. Variable domain in full (rest from reference TRBV5-6 and TRBJ1-5): DAGVTQSPTHLIKTRGQQVTLRCSPKSGHDTVSWYQQALGQGPQFIFQYYEEEERQRGNFPDRFSGHQFPNYSSELNVNALLLGDSALYLCASSLGPGNSNQPQHFGDGTRLSIL.

The V and J genes are TRBV27 and TRBJ2-7, with 9 nucleotides matching TRBD1. Germline CDR1 and CDR2: MNHEY and SMNVEV (reference sequence). This CDR3 is 15 amino acids long. With 2 bases clipped from V and 0 bases from J, the junction kept 2 bases outside the gene matches. The DNA for the CDR3 is TGTGCCAGCAGTTTAGACAGGGGGGTCTCCTACGAGCAGTACTTC. This translates into CASSLDRGVSYEQYF.

The rearrangement links TRBV10-1 to TRBJ2-7; possibly TRBD2 for D (5 bases). Trimming shortened V by 6 bases and J by 3 bases, and 18 bases separated the two germline ends. Germline V lookup: CDR1 WNHNN, CDR2 SYGVQD (reference sequence). This CDR3 contains 15 residues. The DNA for the CDR3 is TGCGCCAGCAGCCTAAGGTGGGGAGAAAACTACGAGCAGTACTTC. It is translated as CASSLRWGENYEQYF.

The chain combines TRBV7-9 with TRBJ2-7, with TRBD2 matching over 9 bases. CDR1 and CDR2 (germline): SEHNR, FQNEAQ (reference sequence). The V gene end was trimmed by 4 bases and the J gene end by 2 bases; junction bases not matched to a gene: 3. This CDR3 contains 14 residues. This chain's CDR3 is CASSYSGGPYEQYF. The CDR3 DNA follows: TGTGCCAGCAGCTATAGCGGGGGTCCCTACGAGCAGTACTTC.

V gene TRBV5-4 combines with J gene TRBJ1-1, with a tentative D call TRBD1 (5 bases). The V and J ends lost 0 bases and 5 bases respectively, with 5 bases between them. The CDR3 consists of 12 residues. Germline CDR1 SGHNT, CDR2 YYREEE (reference sequence). The CDR3 loop reads CASSLEGTEAFF. In DNA form, the CDR3 reads TGTGCCAGCAGCTTGGAGGGGACTGAAGCTTTCTTT.

The V and J genes are TRBV11-2 and TRBJ1-1, with D unclear. CDR3 length equals 13 residues. Germline V gene sequence: CDR1 SGHAT, CDR2 FQNNGV. Trimming removed 0 bases from V and 4 bases from J, with 6 bases in between. As DNA, the CDR3 is TGTGCCAGCAGCTTAGAGCGATTCACTGAAGCTTTCTTT. This codes for CASSLERFTEAFF. Complete variable domain (other parts from reference TRBV11-2 and TRBJ1-1): EAGVAQSPRYKIIEKRQSVAFWCNPISGHATLYWYQQILGQGPKLLIQFQNNGVVDDSQLPKDRFSAERLKGVDSTLKIQPAKLEDSAVYLCASSLERFTEAFFGQGTRLTVV.

The chain links TRBV5-6 to TRBJ2-2; D gene ambiguous. Germline V gene sequence: CDR1 SGHDT, CDR2 YYEEEE. Deletions cut 1 base from V and 5 bases from J, with 6 bases between. The CDR3 loop spans 13 amino acids. In DNA form, the CDR3 reads TGTGCCAGCAGCTTGAAAATAACCGGGGAGCTGTTTTTT. The encoded protein is CASSLKITGELFF.

This chain uses TRBV6-1 with TRBJ2-7; 10 bases match TRBD1. This CDR3 is built from 15 residues. J lost 2 bases, V lost 6 bases, and 7 bases had no gene match. Germline CDR1 reads MNHNS; CDR2 reads SASEGT. Here the CDR3 DNA reads TGTGCCAGCAGGCCTGAGACAGGGGGCCCCTACGAGCAGTACTTC. It encodes CASRPETGGPYEQYF.

This chain uses TRBV2 with TRBJ2-1; no definite D call. V was shortened by 6 bases and J by 1 base, with 7 bases between the two germline ends. The CDR3 spans 13 residues. The V gene's germline CDR1 is SNHLY and CDR2 FYNNEI. CDR3 DNA sequence: TGTGCCAGCAGCGAGACTTCCTACAATGAGCAGTTCTTC. This sequence encodes CASSETSYNEQFF.

This chain connects TRBV2 to TRBJ1-2, with unresolved D. Germline CDR1 reads SNHLY; CDR2 reads FYNNEI. CDR3 length: 11 residues. The germline V and J ends were trimmed by 9 bases and 6 bases, with 11 bases remaining between them. The CDR3 DNA follows: TGTGCCAGGGGCCTCACGGATGGCTACACCTTC. Its protein product is CARGLTDGYTF.

This clone was seen once. The J gene is TRBJ2-1, the V gene TRBV2; D is unclear. Germline V gene data show CDR1 as SNHLY and CDR2 as FYNNEI. CDR3 length: 16 amino acids. Trimming took 2 bases from V and 0 from J, leaving 11 bases between them. CDR3 DNA sequence: TGTGCCAGCAGTGAATCGGGTTTTAGCTCCTACAATGAGCAGTTCTTC. Protein: CASSESGFSSYNEQFF. Full variable domain (remainder filled in from reference TRBV2 and TRBJ2-1): EPEVTQTPSHQVTQMGQEVILRCVPISNHLYFYWYRQILGQKVEFLVSFYNNEISEKSEIFDDQFSVERPDGSNFTLKIRSTKLEDSAMYFCASSESGFSSYNEQFFGPGTRLTVL.

The rearrangement links TRBV6-5 to TRBJ1-2; 7 positions match TRBD1. Germline values: CDR1 MNHEY, CDR2 SVGAGI. The V and J ends lost 2 bases and 4 bases, in that order; junction bases with no gene match: 1. CDR3 length: 13 amino acids. In DNA, the CDR3 is TGTGCCAGCAGTTACGGACAGGCCTATGGCTACACCTTC. Translation gives CASSYGQAYGYTF.